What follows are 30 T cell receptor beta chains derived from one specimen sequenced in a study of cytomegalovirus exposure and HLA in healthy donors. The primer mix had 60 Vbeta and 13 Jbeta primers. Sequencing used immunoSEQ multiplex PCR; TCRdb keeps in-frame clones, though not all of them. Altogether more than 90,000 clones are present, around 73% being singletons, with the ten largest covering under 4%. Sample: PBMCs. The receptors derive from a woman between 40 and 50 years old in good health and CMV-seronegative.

CDR3 sequence: CASSPKTGRETQYF. The DNA of the CDR3 is TGTGCCAGCAGTCCGAAGACAGGGCGAGAGACCCAGTACTTC. The J gene is TRBJ2-5, the V gene TRBV28; 7 nucleotides line up with TRBD1. V gave up 5 bases and J gave up 4 bases; unmatched junction bases: 7. This CDR3 has 14 residues. Germline V CDR1 and CDR2: MDHEN, SYDVKM.

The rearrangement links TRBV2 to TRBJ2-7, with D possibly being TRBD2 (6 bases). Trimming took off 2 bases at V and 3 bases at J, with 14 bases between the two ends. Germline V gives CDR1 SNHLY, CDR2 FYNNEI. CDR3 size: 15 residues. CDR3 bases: TGTGCCAGCAGTGAATTCTCGGGACTCAACTACGAGCAGTACTTC. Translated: CASSEFSGLNYEQYF.

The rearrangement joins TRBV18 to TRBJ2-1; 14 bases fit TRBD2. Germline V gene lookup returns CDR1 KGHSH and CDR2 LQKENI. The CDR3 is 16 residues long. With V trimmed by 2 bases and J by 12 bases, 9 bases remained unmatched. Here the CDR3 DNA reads TGTGCCAGCTCACCAATCCCCGGGACTAGCGGGAGTGGGCAGTTCTTC. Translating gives CASSPIPGTSGSGQFF.

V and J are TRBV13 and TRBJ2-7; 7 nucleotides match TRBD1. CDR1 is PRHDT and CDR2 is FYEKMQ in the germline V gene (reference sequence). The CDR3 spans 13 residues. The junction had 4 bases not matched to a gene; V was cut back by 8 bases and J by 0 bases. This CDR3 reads CASRRTGSYEQYF. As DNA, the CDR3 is TGTGCCAGCCGGCGGACAGGCTCCTACGAGCAGTACTTC.

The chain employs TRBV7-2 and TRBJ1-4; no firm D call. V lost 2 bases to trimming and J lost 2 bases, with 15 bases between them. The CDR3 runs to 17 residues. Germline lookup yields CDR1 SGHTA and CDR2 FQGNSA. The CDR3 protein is CASSLLGLGRTNEKLFF. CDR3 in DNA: TGTGCCAGCAGCTTACTCGGGCTGGGGAGGACTAATGAAAAACTGTTTTTT.

The CDR3 sequence is CASSELQSQPQHF. The CDR3 coding sequence is TGCGCCAGCAGTGAACTGCAAAGTCAGCCCCAGCATTTT. This sequence joins TRBV10-1 and TRBJ1-5; D is unresolved. CDR3 size: 13 residues. CDR1 is WNHNN, CDR2 SYGVQD, per germline (reference sequence). Trimming stripped 3 bases from V and 6 bases from J, with 9 bases between.

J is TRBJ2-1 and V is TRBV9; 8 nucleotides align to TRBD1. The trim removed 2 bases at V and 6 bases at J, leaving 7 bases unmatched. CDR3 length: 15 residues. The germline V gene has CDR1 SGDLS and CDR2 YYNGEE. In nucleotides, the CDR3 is TGTGCCAGCAGCGTCAGGGGGCTCCCTATCAATGAGCAGTTCTTC. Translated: CASSVRGLPINEQFF.

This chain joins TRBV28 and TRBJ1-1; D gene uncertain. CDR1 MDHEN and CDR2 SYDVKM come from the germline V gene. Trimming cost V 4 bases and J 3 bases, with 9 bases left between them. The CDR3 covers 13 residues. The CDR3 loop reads CASSYLPDTEAFF. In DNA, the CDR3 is TGTGCCAGCAGTTACCTGCCGGACACTGAAGCTTTCTTT.

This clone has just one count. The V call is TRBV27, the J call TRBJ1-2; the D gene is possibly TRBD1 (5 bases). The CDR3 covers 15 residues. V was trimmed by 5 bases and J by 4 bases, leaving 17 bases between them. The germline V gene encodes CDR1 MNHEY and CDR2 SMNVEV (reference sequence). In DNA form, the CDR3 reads TGTGCCAGCAGTCGGCAGGGTCAGGGTAGCTATGGCTACACCTTC. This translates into CASSRQGQGSYGYTF.

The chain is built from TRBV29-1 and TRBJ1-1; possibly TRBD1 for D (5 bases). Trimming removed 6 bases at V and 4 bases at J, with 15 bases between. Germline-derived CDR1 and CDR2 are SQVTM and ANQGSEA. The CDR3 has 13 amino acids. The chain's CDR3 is CSVQTGVSTEAFF. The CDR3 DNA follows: TGCAGCGTCCAAACGGGGGTTAGCACTGAAGCTTTCTTT.

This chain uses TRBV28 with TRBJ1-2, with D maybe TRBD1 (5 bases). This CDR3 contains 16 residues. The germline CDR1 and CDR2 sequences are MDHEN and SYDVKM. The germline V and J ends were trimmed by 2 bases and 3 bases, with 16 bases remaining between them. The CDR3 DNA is TGTGCCAGCAGTTTACCCCCGCAGGGTGCGGACTATGGCTACACCTTC. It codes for CASSLPPQGADYGYTF.

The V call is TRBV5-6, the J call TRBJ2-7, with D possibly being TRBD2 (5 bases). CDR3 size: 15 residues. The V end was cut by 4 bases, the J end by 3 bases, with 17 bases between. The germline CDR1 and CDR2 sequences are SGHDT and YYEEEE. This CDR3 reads CASSNPRGEFYEQYF. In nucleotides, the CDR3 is TGTGCCAGCAGCAATCCTCGGGGAGAATTCTACGAGCAGTACTTC.

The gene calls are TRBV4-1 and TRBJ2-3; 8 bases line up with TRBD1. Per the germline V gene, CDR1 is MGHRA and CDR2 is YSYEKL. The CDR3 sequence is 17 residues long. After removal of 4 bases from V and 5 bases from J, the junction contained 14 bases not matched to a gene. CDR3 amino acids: CASSRPSPGQVIDTQYF. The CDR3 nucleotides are TGCGCCAGCAGCCGCCCGAGTCCGGGACAGGTGATAGATACGCAGTATTTT.

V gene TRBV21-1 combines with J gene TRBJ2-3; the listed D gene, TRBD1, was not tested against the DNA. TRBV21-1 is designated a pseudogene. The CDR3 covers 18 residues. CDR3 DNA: TGTGCCAGCAGCAAAGTAAGTCTGGGCTGTGCTAGCACAGATACGCAGTATTTT. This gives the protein CASSKVSLGCASTDTQYF.

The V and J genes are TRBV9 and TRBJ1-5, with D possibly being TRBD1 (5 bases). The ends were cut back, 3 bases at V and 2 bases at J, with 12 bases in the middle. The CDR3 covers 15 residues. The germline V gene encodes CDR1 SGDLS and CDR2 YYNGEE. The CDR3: CASSEGIWGNQPQHF. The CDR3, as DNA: TGTGCCAGCAGCGAGGGGATCTGGGGCAATCAGCCCCAGCATTTT. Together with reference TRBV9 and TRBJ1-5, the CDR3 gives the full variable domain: DSGVTQTPKHLITATGQRVTLRCSPRSGDLSVYWYQQSLDQGLQFLIQYYNGEERAKGNILERFSAQQFPDLHSELNLSSLELGDSALYFCASSEGIWGNQPQHFGDGTRLSIL.

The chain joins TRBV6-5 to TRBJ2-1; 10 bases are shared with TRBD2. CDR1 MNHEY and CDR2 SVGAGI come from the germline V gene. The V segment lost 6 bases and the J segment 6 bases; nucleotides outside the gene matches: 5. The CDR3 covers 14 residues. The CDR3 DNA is TGTGCCAGCAGAAGAAGCGGGAGGGCCAATGAGCAGTTCTTC. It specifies CASRRSGRANEQFF.

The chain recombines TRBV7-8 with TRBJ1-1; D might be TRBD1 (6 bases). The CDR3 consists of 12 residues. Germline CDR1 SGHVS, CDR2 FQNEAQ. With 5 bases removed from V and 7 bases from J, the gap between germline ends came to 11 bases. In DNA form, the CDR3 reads TGTGCCAGCAGCCTCGGACAGATTGAAGCTTTCTTT. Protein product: CASSLGQIEAFF.

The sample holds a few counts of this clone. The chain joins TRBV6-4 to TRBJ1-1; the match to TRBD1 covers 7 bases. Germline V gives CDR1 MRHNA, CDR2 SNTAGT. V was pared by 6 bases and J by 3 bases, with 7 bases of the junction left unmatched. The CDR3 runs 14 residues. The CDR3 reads CASSRQGGDTEAFF. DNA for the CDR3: TGTGCCAGCAGCAGACAGGGTGGGGACACTGAAGCTTTCTTT.

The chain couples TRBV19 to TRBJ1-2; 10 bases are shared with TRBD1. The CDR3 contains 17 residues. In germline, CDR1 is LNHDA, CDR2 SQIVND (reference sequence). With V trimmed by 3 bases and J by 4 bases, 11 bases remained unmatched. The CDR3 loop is CASSILHRDRGGYGYTF. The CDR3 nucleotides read TGTGCCAGTAGTATTTTGCACCGGGACAGGGGTGGCTATGGCTACACCTTC.

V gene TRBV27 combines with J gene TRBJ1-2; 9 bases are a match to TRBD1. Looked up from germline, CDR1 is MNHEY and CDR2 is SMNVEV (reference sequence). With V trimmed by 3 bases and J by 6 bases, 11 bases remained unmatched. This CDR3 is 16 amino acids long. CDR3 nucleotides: TGTGCCAGCAGTTTCGTCACAGGGGGCGCAGGAGATGGCTACACCTTC. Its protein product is CASSFVTGGAGDGYTF.

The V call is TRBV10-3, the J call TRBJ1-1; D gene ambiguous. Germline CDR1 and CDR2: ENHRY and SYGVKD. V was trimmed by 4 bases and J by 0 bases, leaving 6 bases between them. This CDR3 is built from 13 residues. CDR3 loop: CAISVAMNTEAFF. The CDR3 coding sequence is TGTGCCATCAGTGTTGCTATGAACACTGAAGCTTTCTTT.

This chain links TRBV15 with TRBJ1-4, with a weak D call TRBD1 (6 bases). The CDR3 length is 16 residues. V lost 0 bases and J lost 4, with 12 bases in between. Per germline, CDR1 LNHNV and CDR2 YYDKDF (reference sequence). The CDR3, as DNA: TGTGCCACCAGCAGAGACACGGGGGGCCTTAATGAAAAACTGTTTTTT. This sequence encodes CATSRDTGGLNEKLFF.

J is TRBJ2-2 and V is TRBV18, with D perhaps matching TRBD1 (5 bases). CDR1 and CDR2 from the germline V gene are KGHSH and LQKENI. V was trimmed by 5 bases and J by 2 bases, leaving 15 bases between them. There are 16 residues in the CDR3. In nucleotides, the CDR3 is TGTGCCAGCTCAGTAATACGTGACAGAAACACCGGGGAGCTGTTTTTT. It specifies CASSVIRDRNTGELFF.

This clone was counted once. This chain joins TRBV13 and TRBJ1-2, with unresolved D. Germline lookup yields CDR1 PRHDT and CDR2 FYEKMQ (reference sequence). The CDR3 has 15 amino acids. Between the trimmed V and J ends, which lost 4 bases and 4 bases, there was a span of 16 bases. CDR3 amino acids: CASSSFPEVVYGYTF. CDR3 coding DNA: TGTGCCAGCAGCTCCTTCCCCGAGGTAGTCTATGGCTACACCTTC.

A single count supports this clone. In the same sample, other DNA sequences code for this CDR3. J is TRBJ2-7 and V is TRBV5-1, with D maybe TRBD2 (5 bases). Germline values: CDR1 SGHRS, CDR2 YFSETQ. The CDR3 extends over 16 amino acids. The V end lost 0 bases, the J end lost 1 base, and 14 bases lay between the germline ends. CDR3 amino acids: CASSLARASGSYEQYF. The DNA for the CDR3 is TGCGCCAGCAGCTTGGCGCGGGCCAGTGGGTCCTACGAGCAGTACTTC.

As DNA, the CDR3 is TGTGCCAGCAGTGTCGGTTACAGGGTCACAGATACGCAGTATTTT. Amino acid sequence: CASSVGYRVTDTQYF. The chain recombines TRBV25-1 with TRBJ2-3; tentative D call: TRBD1 (6 bases). The CDR3 consists of 15 residues. Germline values: CDR1 MGHDK, CDR2 SYGVNS. V lost 4 bases and J lost 2, with 13 bases in between.

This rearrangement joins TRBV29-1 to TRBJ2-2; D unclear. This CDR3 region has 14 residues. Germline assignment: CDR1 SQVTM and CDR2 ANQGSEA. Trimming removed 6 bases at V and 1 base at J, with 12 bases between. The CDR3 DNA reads TGCAGCGTCAATCGACCAGGGAACACCGGGGAGCTGTTTTTT. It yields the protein CSVNRPGNTGELFF.

The CDR3 sequence: CATSRGREAYGNTIYF. The CDR3 DNA is TGTGCCACCAGCAGAGGAAGGGAGGCTTATGGAAACACCATATATTTT. V gene TRBV15 combines with J gene TRBJ1-3; D uncertain. The germline V gene has CDR1 LNHNV and CDR2 YYDKDF (reference sequence). V was trimmed by 1 base and J by 3 bases, leaving 13 bases between them. The CDR3 spans 16 residues. Looking up the rest from reference TRBV15 and TRBJ1-3 gives the full variable domain: DAMVIQNPRYQVTQFGKPVTLSCSQTLNHNVMYWYQQKSSQAPKLLFHYYDKDFNNEADTPDNFQSRRPNTSFCFLDIRSPGLGDTAMYLCATSRGREAYGNTIYFGEGSWLTVV.

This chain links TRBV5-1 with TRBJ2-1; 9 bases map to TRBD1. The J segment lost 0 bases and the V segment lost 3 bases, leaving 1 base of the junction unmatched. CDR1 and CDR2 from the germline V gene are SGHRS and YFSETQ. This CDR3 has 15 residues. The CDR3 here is CASSSGQGSYNEQFF. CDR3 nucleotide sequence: TGCGCCAGCAGCTCGGGACAGGGCTCCTACAATGAGCAGTTCTTC.

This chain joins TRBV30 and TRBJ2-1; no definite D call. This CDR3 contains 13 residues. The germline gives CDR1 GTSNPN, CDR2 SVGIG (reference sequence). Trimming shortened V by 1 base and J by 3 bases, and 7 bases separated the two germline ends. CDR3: CAWSGALYNEQFF. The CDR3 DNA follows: TGTGCCTGGAGTGGGGCCCTCTACAATGAGCAGTTCTTC.